The 20 T cell receptor beta chains below all came from one sample that was sequenced in a study of cytomegalovirus exposure and HLA in healthy donors. Researchers ran the PCR with 60 Vbeta and 13 Jbeta primers. Assay used: immunoSEQ multiplex PCR; TCRdb lists only in-frame clones, some missing. Of over 100,000 clones detected, around 69% appear once; the ten largest clones hold more than 6.5%. Sequencing was carried out using PBMCs. All receptors come from a woman between 35 and 50 years old in good health and CMV-seropositive.

The genes are TRBV6-4 and TRBJ2-1; TRBD2 matches at 8 bases. The ends lost 5 bases at V and 3 bases at J; junction bases unmatched: 9. Germline CDR1 MRHNA, CDR2 SNTAGT. The CDR3 extends over 16 amino acids. CDR3 sequence (DNA): TGTGCCAGCAGTCCAGTCGGGGGGGCAGGCTACAATGAGCAGTTCTTC. Translated: CASSPVGGAGYNEQFF.

This clone has a single count. The chain couples TRBV28 to TRBJ2-5; 7 bases fit TRBD1. With 4 bases clipped from V and 2 bases from J, the junction kept 4 bases outside the gene matches. There are 14 residues in the CDR3. Germline-derived CDR1 and CDR2 are MDHEN and SYDVKM. DNA of the CDR3: TGTGCCAGCAGTTCCGGGACAGAACAAGAGACCCAGTACTTC. Its translation is CASSSGTEQETQYF.

The chain links TRBV30 to TRBJ1-2; 11 nucleotides match TRBD1. J lost 4 bases, V lost 3 bases, and 7 bases had no gene match. Germline assignment: CDR1 GTSNPN and CDR2 SVGIG (reference sequence). The CDR3 consists of 15 residues. Written as DNA, the CDR3 is TGTGCCTGGAGCAGGACAGGGGGCGAAACCTATGGCTACACCTTC. Residues: CAWSRTGGETYGYTF.

The J gene is TRBJ2-7, the V gene TRBV9; 11 bases are shared with TRBD2. The CDR3 sequence is 14 residues long. The trim removed 4 bases at V and 5 bases at J, leaving 5 bases unmatched. Germline assignment: CDR1 SGDLS and CDR2 YYNGEE. The CDR3 DNA is TGTGCCAGCAGCTTCGGACTAGCGGGCCACGAGCAGTACTTC. Translation gives CASSFGLAGHEQYF. The entire variable domain, with the rest obtained from reference TRBV9 and TRBJ2-7, is as follows: DSGVTQTPKHLITATGQRVTLRCSPRSGDLSVYWYQQSLDQGLQFLIQYYNGEERAKGNILERFSAQQFPDLHSELNLSSLELGDSALYFCASSFGLAGHEQYFGPGTRLTVT.

The chain is built from TRBV6-4 and TRBJ2-1, with 8 bases matching TRBD2. Germline CDR1 reads MRHNA; CDR2 reads SNTAGT. The ends lost 2 bases at V and 6 bases at J; junction bases unmatched: 3. The CDR3 has 14 amino acids. The CDR3 bases are TGTGCCAGCAGTGACCGGGAGGGCGGCAATGAGCAGTTCTTC. The encoded protein is CASSDREGGNEQFF.

This clone was observed a few times. The chain joins TRBV7-9 to TRBJ2-7; TRBD1 matches at 7 bases. This CDR3 is 13 amino acids long. Germline CDR1 SEHNR, CDR2 FQNEAQ (reference sequence). Trimming at V came to 5 bases and at J to 5 bases, leaving 6 bases not matched to a gene. The CDR3 DNA reads as TGTGCCAGCAGCCGAGGACAGGTTGACGAGCAGTACTTC. Residues: CASSRGQVDEQYF.

This clone was seen a few times. V usage is TRBV5-4 and J usage is TRBJ1-2; weak D call: TRBD1 (5 bases). Germline-derived CDR1 and CDR2 are SGHNT and YYREEE (reference sequence). With 0 bases removed from V and 3 bases from J, the gap between germline ends came to 9 bases. This CDR3 is built from 14 residues. The CDR3 sequence is CASSLDTGDYGYTF. The CDR3 DNA sequence: TGTGCCAGCAGCTTGGATACAGGCGACTATGGCTACACCTTC.

The rearrangement links TRBV14 to TRBJ2-7; a possible D gene is TRBD1 (6 bases). The germline V and J ends were trimmed by 3 bases and 1 base, with 13 bases remaining between them. The CDR3 totals 15 residues. Per the germline V gene, CDR1 is SGHDN and CDR2 is FVKESK. CDR3: CASSHIRDRSYEQYF. CDR3 in DNA: TGTGCCAGCAGCCATATCCGTGACAGGTCCTACGAGCAGTACTTC.

The gene calls are TRBV5-1 and TRBJ1-6; 7 bases match TRBD1. Trimming took 5 bases from V and 7 from J; bases not matched to a gene: 3. The CDR3 sequence is 13 residues long. Germline-derived CDR1 and CDR2 are SGHRS and YFSETQ. The CDR3 DNA sequence: TGCGCCAGCAGGCGGGACAGAAATTCACCCCTCCACTTT. This codes for CASRRDRNSPLHF.

This chain uses TRBV11-3 with TRBJ2-1, with 7 bases that match TRBD1. After removal of 2 bases from V and 6 bases from J, the junction contained 7 bases not matched to a gene. This CDR3 has 15 amino acids. Per the germline V gene, CDR1 is SGHNT and CDR2 is YENEEA. The CDR3 coding sequence is TGTGCCAGCAGCTTACGGCCAGGGGGTGGCAATGAGCAGTTCTTC. Translated: CASSLRPGGGNEQFF.

V usage is TRBV6-5 and J usage is TRBJ1-1; TRBD1 matches at 9 bases. CDR3 length: 14 amino acids. The V segment lost 7 bases and the J segment 5 bases; nucleotides outside the gene matches: 8. Germline lookup yields CDR1 MNHEY and CDR2 SVGAGI. The CDR3 protein is CASMSGQGGTEAFF. The CDR3 nucleotides are TGTGCCAGCATGTCGGGACAGGGTGGGACTGAAGCTTTCTTT.

This chain connects TRBV28 to TRBJ2-7; TRBD1 might be the D (6 bases). Germline loops: CDR1 MDHEN, CDR2 SYDVKM. V was cut by 4 bases and J by 3 bases, with 7 bases left in between. The CDR3 runs 12 residues. The CDR3 nucleotides read TGTGCCAGCAGTTGGACAGACTACGAGCAGTACTTC. Translated, it gives CASSWTDYEQYF.

The rearrangement links TRBV6-5 to TRBJ2-7; 7 nucleotides align to TRBD2. Per germline, CDR1 MNHEY and CDR2 SVGAGI. This CDR3 region has 14 residues. The V segment lost 8 bases and the J segment 4 bases; nucleotides outside the gene matches: 11. CDR3 residues: CASGEGGFFYEQYF. CDR3 DNA sequence: TGTGCCAGCGGTGAGGGAGGGTTCTTTTACGAGCAGTACTTC.

The J gene is TRBJ1-6, the V gene TRBV6-5; D might be TRBD1 (6 bases). The ends were cut back, 6 bases at V and 6 bases at J, with 15 bases in the middle. CDR1 is MNHEY, CDR2 SVGAGI, per germline. CDR3 size: 15 residues. DNA of the CDR3: TGTGCCAGCAGCCTCGCCTTAGGGGGTAATTCACCCCTCCACTTT. This sequence encodes CASSLALGGNSPLHF.

The CDR3 DNA is TGTGCCAGCAGTGAATTGGGGGGCACCGGGGAGCTGTTTTTT. Amino acids: CASSELGGTGELFF. The gene calls are TRBV25-1 and TRBJ2-2, with D possibly being TRBD2 (6 bases). Trimming stripped 1 base from V and 4 bases from J, with 7 bases between. The CDR3 loop spans 14 amino acids. The germline V gene has CDR1 MGHDK and CDR2 SYGVNS.

V is TRBV2 and J is TRBJ1-1; D is unresolved. The CDR3 totals 11 residues. Trimming removed 7 bases from V and 6 bases from J, with 9 bases in between. The germline CDR1 and CDR2 sequences are SNHLY and FYNNEI. CDR3 DNA sequence: TGTGCCAGCAATAGCATAGCTGAAGCTTTCTTT. As protein: CASNSIAEAFF.

Here the CDR3 DNA reads TGTGCCAGCGGACAGGGGGTGTACGAGCAGTACTTC. It codes for CASGQGVYEQYF. The chain employs TRBV6-6 and TRBJ2-7; 10 nucleotides match TRBD1. The CDR3 has 12 residues. V lost 8 bases to trimming and J lost 4 bases; unmatched junction nucleotides: 2. Germline CDR1 and CDR2: MNHNY and SVGAGI (reference sequence).

V gene TRBV5-1 combines with J gene TRBJ2-7; maybe TRBD1 (5 bases). The ends were cut back, 0 bases at V and 0 bases at J, with 10 bases in the middle. The germline CDR1 and CDR2 sequences are SGHRS and YFSETQ. CDR3 length: 15 residues. CDR3 sequence: CASSLEQAPSYEQYF. The CDR3 DNA follows: TGCGCCAGCAGCTTGGAACAGGCCCCCTCCTACGAGCAGTACTTC.

V is TRBV5-1 and J is TRBJ2-7, with TRBD2 matching over 7 bases. V gave up 4 bases and J gave up 2 bases; unmatched junction bases: 6. In germline, CDR1 is SGHRS, CDR2 YFSETQ. This CDR3 comprises 14 residues. The CDR3 here is CASSPTSDAYEQYF. In nucleotides, the CDR3 is TGCGCCAGCAGCCCCACTAGCGACGCCTACGAGCAGTACTTC.

This chain joins TRBV28 and TRBJ2-7; a possible D gene is TRBD1 (6 bases). The germline CDR1 and CDR2 sequences are MDHEN and SYDVKM. This CDR3 comprises 14 residues. With 2 bases removed from V and 3 bases from J, the gap between germline ends came to 11 bases. CDR3 in amino acids: CASSLGGRVYEQYF. The CDR3 bases are TGTGCCAGCAGTTTAGGGGGCAGGGTCTACGAGCAGTACTTC.